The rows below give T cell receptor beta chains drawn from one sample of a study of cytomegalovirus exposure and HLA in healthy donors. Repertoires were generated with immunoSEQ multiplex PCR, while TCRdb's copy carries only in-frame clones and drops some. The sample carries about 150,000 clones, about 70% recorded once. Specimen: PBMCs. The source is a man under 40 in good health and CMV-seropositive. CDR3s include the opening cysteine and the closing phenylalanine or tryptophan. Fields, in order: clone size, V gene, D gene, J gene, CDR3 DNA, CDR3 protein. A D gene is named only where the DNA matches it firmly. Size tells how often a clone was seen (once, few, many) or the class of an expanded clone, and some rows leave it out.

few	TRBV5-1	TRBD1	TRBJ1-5	TGCGCCAGCAGCTTTTGGGACAGTAGCAATCAGCCCCAGCATTTT	CASSFWDSSNQPQHF
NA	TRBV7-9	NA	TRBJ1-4	TGTGCCAGCAGCCTGGCGCAGGTAAATGAAAAACTGTTTTTT	CASSLAQVNEKLFF
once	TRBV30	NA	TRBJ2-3	TGTGCCTGGAGTGTCCAGTCAGATACGCAGTATTTT	CAWSVQSDTQYF
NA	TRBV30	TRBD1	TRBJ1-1	TGTGCCTGGAGTCTCTACTCCAGGGGGTATAACACTGAAGCTTTCTTT	CAWSLYSRGYNTEAFF
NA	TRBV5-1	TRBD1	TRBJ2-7	TGCGCCAGCAGCCGGGGACAGGGGTATCACGAGCAGTACTTC	CASSRGQGYHEQYF
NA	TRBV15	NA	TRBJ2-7	TGTGCCACCAGCAGAGATCGAAGCGCCACGGATTTTACCTACGAGCAGTACTTC	CATSRDRSATDFTYEQYF
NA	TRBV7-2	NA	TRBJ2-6	TGTGCCAGCAGCCCTCCCCCGGCCGGGGCTGGGGCCAACGTCCTGACTTTC	CASSPPPAGAGANVLTF
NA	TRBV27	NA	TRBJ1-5	TGTGCCAGCAGTGCGCCAGGGCAGCCCCAGCATTTT	CASSAPGQPQHF
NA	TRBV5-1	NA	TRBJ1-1	TGCGCCAGCAGCTTGGGATCCGGCGGAGGCGCCATGAACACTGAAGCTTTCTTT	CASSLGSGGGAMNTEAFF
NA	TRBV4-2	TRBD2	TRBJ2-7	TGTGCCAGCAGCCAGGCACTAGCGGGAGGCGGTCTGGGAGAGCAGTACTTC	CASSQALAGGGLGEQYF
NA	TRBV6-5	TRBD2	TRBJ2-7	TGTGCCAGCAGTCATGCAGCGGGAGAGGGCTCCGAGCAGTACTTC	CASSHAAGEGSEQYF
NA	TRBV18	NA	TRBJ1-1	TGTGCCAGCTCACCCTCCCCCGAGTCCACTGAAGCTTTCTTT	CASSPSPESTEAFF
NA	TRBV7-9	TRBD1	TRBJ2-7	TGTGCCAGCAGCCGGGGACAGGGTCTCGGCGAGCAGTACTTC	CASSRGQGLGEQYF
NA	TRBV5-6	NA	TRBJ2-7	TGTGCCAGCAGCTTGGCCCTTGGCGGAGCCTACGAGCAGTACTTC	CASSLALGGAYEQYF
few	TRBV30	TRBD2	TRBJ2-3	TGTGCCTGGAGGAATACCGGGACTAGCGGACCCCAATATGGCACAGATACGCAGTATTTT	CAWRNTGTSGPQYGTDTQYF
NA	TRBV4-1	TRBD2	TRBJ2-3	TGCGCCAGCAGCCGCGCCCCCTTGGCGGGAGGCCCCCCAGATACGCAGTATTTT	CASSRAPLAGGPPDTQYF
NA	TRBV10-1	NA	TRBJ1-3	TGCGCCAGCAGTGAAGATGTGGCTCGCGGAAACACCATATATTTT	CASSEDVARGNTIYF
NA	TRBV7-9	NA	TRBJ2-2	TGTTCCAGCAGTTCGCGGACTACCCCCTACGGCACCGGGGAGCTGTTTTTT	CSSSSRTTPYGTGELFF
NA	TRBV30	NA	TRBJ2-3	TGTGCCTTGGTATCTGGGGCTGGCACAGATACGCAGTATTTT	CALVSGAGTDTQYF
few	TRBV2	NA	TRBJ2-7	TGTGCCAGCAGAATTAACCGGGAACCCTACTTC	CASRINREPYF
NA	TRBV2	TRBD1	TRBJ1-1	TGTGCCAGCAGTGAACAGGGGGGAGAGGGTGAAGCTTTCTTT	CASSEQGGEGEAFF
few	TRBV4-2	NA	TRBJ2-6	TGTGCCAGCAGCCAAGATTGGGGCAGGGTCTCTGGGGCCAACGTCCTGACTTTC	CASSQDWGRVSGANVLTF
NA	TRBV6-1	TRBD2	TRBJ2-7	TGTGCCAGCAGTGAGACCGGGACTAGCATTCGGCAGTACTTC	CASSETGTSIRQYF
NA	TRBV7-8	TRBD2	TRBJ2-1	TGTGCCAGCAGCTTTAGCGGGAAGACGGGATGGGGAGATTACAATGAGCAGTTCTTC	CASSFSGKTGWGDYNEQFF
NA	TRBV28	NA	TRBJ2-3	TGTGCCAGCAGGCGACCTCAGGGGGAGGTAGATACGCAGTATTTT	CASRRPQGEVDTQYF
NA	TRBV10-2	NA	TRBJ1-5	TGCGCCAGCAGTGATGGGGGACATACACAGCCCCAGCATTTT	CASSDGGHTQPQHF
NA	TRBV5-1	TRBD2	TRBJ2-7	TGCGCCAGCAGCTTAAGTCTGGGCGGGAGCTCCTACGAGCAGTACTTC	CASSLSLGGSSYEQYF
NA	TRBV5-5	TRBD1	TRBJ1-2	TGTGCCAGCAGCTCATCCGGGACAGCCTCTAACTATGGCTACACCTTC	CASSSSGTASNYGYTF